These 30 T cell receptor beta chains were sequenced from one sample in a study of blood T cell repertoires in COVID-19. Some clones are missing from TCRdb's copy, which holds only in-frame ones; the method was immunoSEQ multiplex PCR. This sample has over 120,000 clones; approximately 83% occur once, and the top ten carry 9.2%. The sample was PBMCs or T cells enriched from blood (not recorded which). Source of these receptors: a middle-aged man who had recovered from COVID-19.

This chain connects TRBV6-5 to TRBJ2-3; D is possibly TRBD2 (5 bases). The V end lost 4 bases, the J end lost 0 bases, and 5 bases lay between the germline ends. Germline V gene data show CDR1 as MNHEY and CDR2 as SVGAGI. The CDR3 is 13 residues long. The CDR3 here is CASSWTSTDTQYF. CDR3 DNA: TGTGCCAGCAGTTGGACTAGCACAGATACGCAGTATTTT.

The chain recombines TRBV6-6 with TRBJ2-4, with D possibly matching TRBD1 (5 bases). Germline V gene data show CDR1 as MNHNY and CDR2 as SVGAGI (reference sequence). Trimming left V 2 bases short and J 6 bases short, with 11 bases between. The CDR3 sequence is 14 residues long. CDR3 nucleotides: TGTGCCAGCAGTTACACTGGGGCAGCAAACATTCAGTACTTC. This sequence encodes CASSYTGAANIQYF.

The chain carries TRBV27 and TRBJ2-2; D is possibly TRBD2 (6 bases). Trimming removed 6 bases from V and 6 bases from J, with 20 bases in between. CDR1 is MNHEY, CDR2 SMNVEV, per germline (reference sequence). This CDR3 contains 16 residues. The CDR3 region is CASSFGGAGPPGELFF. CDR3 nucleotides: TGTGCCAGCAGCTTCGGAGGTGCGGGGCCTCCCGGGGAGCTGTTTTTT.

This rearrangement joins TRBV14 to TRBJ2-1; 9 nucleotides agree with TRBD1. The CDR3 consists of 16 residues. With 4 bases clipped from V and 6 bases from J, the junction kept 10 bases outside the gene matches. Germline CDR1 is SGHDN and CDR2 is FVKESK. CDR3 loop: CASSPTGTGWANEQFF. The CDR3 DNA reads TGTGCCAGCAGCCCCACCGGGACAGGGTGGGCCAATGAGCAGTTCTTC.

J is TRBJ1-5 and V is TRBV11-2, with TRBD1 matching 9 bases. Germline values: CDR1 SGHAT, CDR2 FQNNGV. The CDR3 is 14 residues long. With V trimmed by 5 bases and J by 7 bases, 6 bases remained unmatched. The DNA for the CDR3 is TGTGCCAGCAGCCCGGACAGGGGAGGACAGCCCCAGCATTTT. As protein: CASSPDRGGQPQHF.

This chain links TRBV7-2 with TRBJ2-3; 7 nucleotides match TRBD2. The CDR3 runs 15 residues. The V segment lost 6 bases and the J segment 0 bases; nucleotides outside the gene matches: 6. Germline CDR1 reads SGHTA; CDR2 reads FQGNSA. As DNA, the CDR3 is TGTGCCAGCAGTCAGCGGGGTGTGAGCACAGATACGCAGTATTTT. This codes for CASSQRGVSTDTQYF.

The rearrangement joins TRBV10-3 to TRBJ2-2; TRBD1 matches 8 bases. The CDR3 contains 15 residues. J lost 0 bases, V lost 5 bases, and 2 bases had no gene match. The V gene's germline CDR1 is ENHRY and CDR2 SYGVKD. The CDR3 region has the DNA TGTGCCATCAGTTCGGACAGGGCGAACACCGGGGAGCTGTTTTTT. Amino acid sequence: CAISSDRANTGELFF.

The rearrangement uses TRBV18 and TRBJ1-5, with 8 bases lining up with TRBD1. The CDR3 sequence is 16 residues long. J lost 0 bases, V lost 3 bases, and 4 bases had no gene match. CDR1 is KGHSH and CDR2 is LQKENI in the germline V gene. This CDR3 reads CASSPETGASNQPQHF. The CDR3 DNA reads TGTGCCAGCTCACCGGAGACAGGGGCTAGCAATCAGCCCCAGCATTTT.

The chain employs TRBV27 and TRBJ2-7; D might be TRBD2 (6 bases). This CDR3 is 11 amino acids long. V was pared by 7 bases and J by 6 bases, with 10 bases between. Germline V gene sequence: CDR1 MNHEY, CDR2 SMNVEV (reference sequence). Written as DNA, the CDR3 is TGTGCCAGCATAGGGAGGAGCGAGCAGTACTTC. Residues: CASIGRSEQYF.

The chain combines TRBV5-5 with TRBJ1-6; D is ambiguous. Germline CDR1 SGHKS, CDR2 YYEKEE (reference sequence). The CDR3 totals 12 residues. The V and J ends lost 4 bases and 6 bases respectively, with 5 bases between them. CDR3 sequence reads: CASSVRNSPLHF. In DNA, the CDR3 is TGTGCCAGCAGCGTCCGTAATTCACCCCTCCACTTT.

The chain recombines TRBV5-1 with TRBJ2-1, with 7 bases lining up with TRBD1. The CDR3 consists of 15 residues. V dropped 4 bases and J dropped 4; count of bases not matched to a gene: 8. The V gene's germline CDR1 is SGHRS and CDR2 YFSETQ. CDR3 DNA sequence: TGCGCCAGCAGCATGACCGGGACAGAGTACAATGAGCAGTTCTTC. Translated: CASSMTGTEYNEQFF.

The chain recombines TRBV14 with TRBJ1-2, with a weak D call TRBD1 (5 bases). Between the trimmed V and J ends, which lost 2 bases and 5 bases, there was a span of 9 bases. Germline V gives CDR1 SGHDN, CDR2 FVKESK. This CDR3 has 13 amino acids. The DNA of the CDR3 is TGTGCCAGCAGCCAATGGGGCTGGTATGGCTACACCTTC. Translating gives CASSQWGWYGYTF. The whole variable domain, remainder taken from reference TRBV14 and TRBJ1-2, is EAGVTQFPSHSVIEKGQTVTLRCDPISGHDNLYWYRRVMGKEIKFLLHFVKESKQDESGMPNNRFLAERTGGTYSTLKVQPAELEDSGVYFCASSQWGWYGYTFGSGTRLTVV.

This CDR3 reads CASSLRQENLYGYTF. The DNA of the CDR3 is TGTGCCAGCAGCTTACGACAGGAGAATCTTTATGGCTACACCTTC. V is TRBV7-9 and J is TRBJ1-2; a weak D match, TRBD1 (6 bases). Looked up from germline, CDR1 is SEHNR and CDR2 is FQNEAQ (reference sequence). CDR3 length: 15 residues. V was clipped by 2 bases and J by 5 bases, with 15 bases between them.

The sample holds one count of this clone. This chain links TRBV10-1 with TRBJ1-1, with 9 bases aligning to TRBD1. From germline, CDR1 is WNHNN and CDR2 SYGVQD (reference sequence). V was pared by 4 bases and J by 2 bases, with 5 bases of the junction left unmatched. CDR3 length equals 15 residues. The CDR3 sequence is CASSAQTGGNTEAFF. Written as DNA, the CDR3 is TGCGCCAGCAGTGCTCAAACAGGGGGCAACACTGAAGCTTTCTTT.

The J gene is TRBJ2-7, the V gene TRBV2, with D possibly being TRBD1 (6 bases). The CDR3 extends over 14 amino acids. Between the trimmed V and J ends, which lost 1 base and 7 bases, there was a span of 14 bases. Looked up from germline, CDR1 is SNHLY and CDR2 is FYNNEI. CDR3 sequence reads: CASSEVQGIGEQYF. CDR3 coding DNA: TGTGCCAGCAGTGAAGTACAGGGAATAGGAGAGCAGTACTTC.

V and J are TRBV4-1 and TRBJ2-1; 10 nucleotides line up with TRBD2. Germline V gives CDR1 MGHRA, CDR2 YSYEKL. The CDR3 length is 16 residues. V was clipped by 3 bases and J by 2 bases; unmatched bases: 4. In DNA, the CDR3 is TGCGCCAGCAGCCAGTATAGCGGGGGGCCCTACAATGAGCAGTTCTTC. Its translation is CASSQYSGGPYNEQFF.

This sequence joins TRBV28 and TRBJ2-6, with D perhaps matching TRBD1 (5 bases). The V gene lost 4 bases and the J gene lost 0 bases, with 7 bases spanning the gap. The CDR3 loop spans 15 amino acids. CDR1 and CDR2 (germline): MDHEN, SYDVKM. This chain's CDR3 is CASSSTGSGANVLTF. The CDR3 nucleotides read TGTGCCAGCAGTTCCACAGGCTCTGGGGCCAACGTCCTGACTTTC. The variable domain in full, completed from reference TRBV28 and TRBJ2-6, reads DVKVTQSSRYLVKRTGEKVFLECVQDMDHENMFWYRQDPGLGLRLIYFSYDVKMKEKGDIPEGYSVSREKKERFSLILESASTNQTSMYLCASSSTGSGANVLTFGAGSRLTVL.

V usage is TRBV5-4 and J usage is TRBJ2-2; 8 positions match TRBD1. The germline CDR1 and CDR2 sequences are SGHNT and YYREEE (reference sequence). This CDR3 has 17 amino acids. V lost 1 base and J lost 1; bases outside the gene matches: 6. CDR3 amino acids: CASSLSDRGGNTGELFF. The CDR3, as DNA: TGTGCCAGCAGCTTGTCCGACAGGGGCGGGAACACCGGGGAGCTGTTTTTT.

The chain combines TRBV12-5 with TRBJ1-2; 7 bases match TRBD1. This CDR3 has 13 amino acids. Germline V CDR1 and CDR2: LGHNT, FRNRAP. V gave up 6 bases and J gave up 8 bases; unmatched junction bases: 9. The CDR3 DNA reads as TGTGCTAGTGGCCGCACAGGGGCGGGGGGCTACACCTTC. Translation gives CASGRTGAGGYTF. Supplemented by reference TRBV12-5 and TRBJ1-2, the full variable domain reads DARVTQTPRHKVTEMGQEVTMRCQPILGHNTVFWYRQTMMQGLELLAYFRNRAPLDDSGMPKDRFSAEMPDATLATLKIQPSEPRDSAVYFCASGRTGAGGYTFGSGTRLTVV.

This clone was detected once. Here the CDR3 DNA reads TGTGCCAGCAGCTTAGCCAGGGCGCCGTACGAGCAGTACTTC. It specifies CASSLARAPYEQYF. This sequence joins TRBV7-9 and TRBJ2-7, with D possibly being TRBD1 (5 bases). CDR3 size: 14 residues. In germline, CDR1 is SEHNR, CDR2 FQNEAQ (reference sequence). V shed 0 bases and J shed 4 bases, with 10 bases lying between them.

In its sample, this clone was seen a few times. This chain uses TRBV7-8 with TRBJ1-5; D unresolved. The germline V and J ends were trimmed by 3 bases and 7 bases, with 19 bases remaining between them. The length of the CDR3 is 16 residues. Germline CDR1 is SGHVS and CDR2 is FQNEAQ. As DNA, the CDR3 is TGTGCCAGCAGCTTGGATGCGGCCTATGGCCCACAGCCCCAGCATTTT. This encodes CASSLDAAYGPQPQHF. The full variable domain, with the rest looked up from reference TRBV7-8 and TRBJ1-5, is GAGVSQSPRYKVAKRGQDVALRCDPISGHVSLFWYQQALGQGPEFLTYFQNEAQLDKSGLPSDRFFAERPEGSVSTLKIQRTQQEDSAVYLCASSLDAAYGPQPQHFGDGTRLSIL.

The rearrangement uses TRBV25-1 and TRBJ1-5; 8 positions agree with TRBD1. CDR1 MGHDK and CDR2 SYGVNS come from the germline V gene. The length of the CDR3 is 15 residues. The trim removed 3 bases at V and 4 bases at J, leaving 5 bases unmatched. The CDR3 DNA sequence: TGTGCCAGCAGTGAGGCAGGGGGCCCTAATCAGCCCCAGCATTTT. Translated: CASSEAGGPNQPQHF. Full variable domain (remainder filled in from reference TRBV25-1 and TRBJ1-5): EADIYQTPRYLVIGTGKKITLECSQTMGHDKMYWYQQDPGMELHLIHYSYGVNSTEKGDLSSESTVSRIRTEHFPLTLESARPSHTSQYLCASSEAGGPNQPQHFGDGTRLSIL.

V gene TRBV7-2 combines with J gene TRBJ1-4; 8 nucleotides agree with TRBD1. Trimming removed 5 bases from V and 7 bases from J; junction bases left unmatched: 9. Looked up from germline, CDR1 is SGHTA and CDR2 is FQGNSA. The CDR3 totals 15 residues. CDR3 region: CASSPQGGNGEKLFF. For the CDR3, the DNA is TGTGCCAGCAGCCCACAGGGGGGTAACGGTGAAAAACTGTTTTTT.

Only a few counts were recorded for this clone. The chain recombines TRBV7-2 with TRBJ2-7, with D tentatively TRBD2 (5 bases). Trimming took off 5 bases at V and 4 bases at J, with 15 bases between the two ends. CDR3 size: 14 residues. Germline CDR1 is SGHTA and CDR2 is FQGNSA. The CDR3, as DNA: TGTGCCAGCAGCCGCACCCGGGCGGGTTACGAGCAGTACTTC. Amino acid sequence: CASSRTRAGYEQYF.

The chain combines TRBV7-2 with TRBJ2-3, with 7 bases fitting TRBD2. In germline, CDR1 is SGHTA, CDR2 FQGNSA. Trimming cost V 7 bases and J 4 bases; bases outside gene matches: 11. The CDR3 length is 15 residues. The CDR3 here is CASTPWGGGADTQYF. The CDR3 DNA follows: TGTGCCAGCACCCCTTGGGGCGGGGGTGCAGATACGCAGTATTTT.

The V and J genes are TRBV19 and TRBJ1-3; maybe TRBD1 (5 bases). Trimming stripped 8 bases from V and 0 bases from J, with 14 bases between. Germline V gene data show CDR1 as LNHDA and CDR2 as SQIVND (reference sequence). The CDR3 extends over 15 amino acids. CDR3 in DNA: TGTGCCAGTGGGGCAGTCGGCGCCTCTGGAAACACCATATATTTT. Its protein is CASGAVGASGNTIYF.

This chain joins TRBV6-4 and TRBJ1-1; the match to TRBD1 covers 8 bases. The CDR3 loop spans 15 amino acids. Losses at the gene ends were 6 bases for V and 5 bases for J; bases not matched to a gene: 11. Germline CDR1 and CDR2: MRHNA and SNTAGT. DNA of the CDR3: TGTGCCAGCAGCAGAAGACAGGGGATGAGGACTGAAGCTTTCTTT. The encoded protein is CASSRRQGMRTEAFF.

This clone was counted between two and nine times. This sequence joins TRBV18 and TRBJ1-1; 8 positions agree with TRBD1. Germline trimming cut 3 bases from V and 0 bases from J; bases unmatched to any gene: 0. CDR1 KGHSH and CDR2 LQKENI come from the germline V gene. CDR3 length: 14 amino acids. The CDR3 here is CASSPGQVNTEAFF. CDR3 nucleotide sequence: TGTGCCAGCTCACCGGGACAGGTGAACACTGAAGCTTTCTTT.

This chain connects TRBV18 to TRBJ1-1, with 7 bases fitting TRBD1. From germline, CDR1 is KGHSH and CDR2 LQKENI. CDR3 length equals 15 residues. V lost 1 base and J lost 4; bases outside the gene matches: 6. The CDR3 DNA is TGTGCCAGCTCACCACTTGAGACAGGGTTCACTGAAGCTTTCTTT. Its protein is CASSPLETGFTEAFF.

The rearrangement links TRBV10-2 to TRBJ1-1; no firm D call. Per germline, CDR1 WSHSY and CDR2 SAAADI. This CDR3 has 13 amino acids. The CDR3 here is CVQNEERDTEAFF. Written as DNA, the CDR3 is TGCGTCCAAAACGAGGAACGGGACACTGAAGCTTTCTTT.